Following are 8 T cell receptor beta chains from one sample sequenced in a study of cytomegalovirus exposure and HLA in healthy donors. Profiling relied on immunoSEQ multiplex PCR, and the TCRdb table lists in-frame clones only, not all of them. The top ten clones hold 2% to 2.5% of a sample with tens of thousands of clones, roughly 90% of them seen once. The sequencing input was PBMCs. The receptors stem from a woman aged 30 to 39 in good health and CMV-seronegative.

The rearrangement joins TRBV19 to TRBJ2-3; TRBD2 matches at 12 bases. The CDR3 covers 19 residues. Germline V gives CDR1 LNHDA, CDR2 SQIVND (reference sequence). V lost 4 bases to trimming and J lost 5 bases; unmatched junction nucleotides: 16. The CDR3 protein is CASSTRPSRLAGEVDTQYF. The CDR3 DNA reads as TGTGCCAGTAGTACCCGTCCCAGCCGACTAGCGGGAGAGGTAGATACGCAGTATTTT.

The CDR3 DNA reads as TGCGCCAGCAGTCTACAGGGAGATGAGCAGTTCTTC. This sequence encodes CASSLQGDEQFF. The V and J genes are TRBV10-1 and TRBJ2-1, with a weak D call TRBD1 (6 bases). Looked up from germline, CDR1 is WNHNN and CDR2 is SYGVQD (reference sequence). The CDR3 consists of 12 residues. The ends were cut back, 5 bases at V and 8 bases at J, with 10 bases in the middle.

The V and J genes are TRBV11-3 and TRBJ1-1, with D tentatively TRBD1 (6 bases). Looked up from germline, CDR1 is SGHNT and CDR2 is YENEEA. The V end was cut by 3 bases, the J end by 8 bases, with 13 bases between. This CDR3 is built from 13 residues. This CDR3 reads CASSLNGQREAFF. CDR3 sequence (DNA): TGTGCCAGCAGCTTGAATGGACAGCGCGAAGCTTTCTTT.

This chain links TRBV7-9 with TRBJ2-1; 10 bases agree with TRBD2. V gave up 6 bases and J gave up 7 bases; unmatched junction bases: 12. The V gene's germline CDR1 is SEHNR and CDR2 FQNEAQ (reference sequence). The CDR3 covers 16 residues. In DNA form, the CDR3 reads TGTGCCAGCAGGGATACAGGGCTAGCGGGAGAGAATGAGCAGTTCTTC. It yields the protein CASRDTGLAGENEQFF.

The CDR3 bases are TGTGCCAGTAGTGGAGGGGGACTAGCTAAGAACCCAAGGCTCAATGAGCAGTTCTTC. Its translation: CASSGGGLAKNPRLNEQFF. The gene calls are TRBV19 and TRBJ2-1, with 9 bases lining up with TRBD2. The CDR3 totals 19 residues. Trimming took 5 bases from V and 6 from J; bases not matched to a gene: 20. Germline assignment: CDR1 LNHDA and CDR2 SQIVND (reference sequence).

The chain carries TRBV19 and TRBJ2-7; tentative D call: TRBD2 (5 bases). The CDR3 totals 14 residues. V dropped 2 bases and J dropped 2 bases, with 10 bases sitting between them. CDR1 is LNHDA, CDR2 SQIVND, per germline (reference sequence). The CDR3 DNA follows: TGTGCCAGTAGTATAAGCGGCTATCCCTACGAGCAGTACTTC. This codes for CASSISGYPYEQYF.

The chain recombines TRBV5-5 with TRBJ2-7, with 10 positions matching TRBD1. Looked up from germline, CDR1 is SGHKS and CDR2 is YYEKEE (reference sequence). The CDR3 covers 16 residues. V shed 2 bases, J shed 6 bases, and the junction held 11 bases outside the gene matches. The DNA of the CDR3 is TGTGCCAGCAGCTTAATACGTGTCGGACAGGGGGTCGAGCAGTACTTC. This gives the protein CASSLIRVGQGVEQYF.

This clone was picked up one time. The chain carries TRBV18 and TRBJ2-2; TRBD1 is a possible D gene (5 bases). V was trimmed by 3 bases and J by 3 bases, leaving 17 bases between them. The length of the CDR3 is 17 residues. Germline CDR1 and CDR2: KGHSH and LQKENI. The CDR3 here is CASSPDKPTYDTGELFF. The CDR3 DNA reads as TGTGCCAGCTCACCGGACAAGCCTACTTACGACACCGGGGAGCTGTTTTTT. Supplemented by reference TRBV18 and TRBJ2-2, the full variable domain reads NAGVMQNPRHLVRRRGQEARLRCSPMKGHSHVYWYRQLPEEGLKFMVYLQKENIIDESGMPKERFSAEFPKEGPSILRIQQVVRGDSAAYFCASSPDKPTYDTGELFFGEGSRLTVL.